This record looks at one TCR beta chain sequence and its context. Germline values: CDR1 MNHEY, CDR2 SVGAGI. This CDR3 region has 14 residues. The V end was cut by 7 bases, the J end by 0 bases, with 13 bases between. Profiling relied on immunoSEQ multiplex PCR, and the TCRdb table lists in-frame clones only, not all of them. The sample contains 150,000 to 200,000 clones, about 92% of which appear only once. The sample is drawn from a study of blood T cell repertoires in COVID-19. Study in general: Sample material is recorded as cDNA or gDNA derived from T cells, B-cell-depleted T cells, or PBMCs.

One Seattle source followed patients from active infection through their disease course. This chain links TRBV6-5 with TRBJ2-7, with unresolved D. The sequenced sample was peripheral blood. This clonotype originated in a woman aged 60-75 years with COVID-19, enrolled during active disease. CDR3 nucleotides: TGTGCCAGCACCGGTACTTACTCCTCCTACGAGCAGTACTTC. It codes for CASTGTYSSYEQYF.